The T cell receptor (beta chain) under discussion was sequenced for a study of T-cell reconstitution after alpha-beta-depleted transplantation in children. This CDR3 region has 13 residues. The V end lost 5 bases, the J end lost 2 bases, and 9 bases lay between the germline ends. CDR1 and CDR2 (germline): MNHEY, SMNVEV (reference sequence). Preparation of the TCRbeta library used unique molecular identifiers. TCRdb used MiXCR to reprocess the PCR reads, holding one entry per CDR3 protein. In the table there are about 58,000 distinct CDR3 sequences, 44% of which are singletons. This clonotype was recorded a few times.

The TCR originated in a male patient aged 10 to 17 who had a stem cell transplant for acute lymphoblastic leukemia, so the T cells may come from the graft donor. V is TRBV27 and J is TRBJ1-2; D unresolved. The specimen was PBMCs, mostly from graft donor cells, collected 360 days after TCRalphabeta/CD19-depleted stem cell transplant. As DNA, the CDR3 is TGTGCCAGCAGTCCTTCAGACAACTATGGCTACACCTTC. Its translation is CASSPSDNYGYTF.